The 15 T cell receptor beta chains listed next were all sequenced from one sample in a study of blood T cell repertoires in COVID-19. Using immunoSEQ multiplex PCR, the repertoire was profiled, and TCRdb retains in-frame clones only, with some absent. The profile covers more than 110,000 clones, with 76% appearing a single time and around 4.2% taken by the ten largest. Sequencing used peripheral blood. These receptors originate from a woman of 80 years or more with active or convalescent COVID-19.

This sequence joins TRBV11-3 and TRBJ2-2, with 8 bases matching TRBD1. The CDR3 loop spans 17 amino acids. V lost 5 bases and J lost 0; bases outside the gene matches: 8. CDR1 SGHNT and CDR2 YENEEA come from the germline V gene. The CDR3 DNA reads as TGTGCCAGCAGCCTCCGGGACAGGAGATCGAACACCGGGGAGCTGTTTTTT. This codes for CASSLRDRRSNTGELFF.

V and J are TRBV28 and TRBJ1-6; 8 bases fit TRBD1. The germline gives CDR1 MDHEN, CDR2 SYDVKM. V shed 6 bases, J shed 8 bases, and the junction held 9 bases outside the gene matches. The CDR3 spans 15 residues. The CDR3: CASSSGGARYSPLHF. In nucleotides, the CDR3 is TGTGCCAGCAGCTCAGGGGGCGCAAGGTATTCACCCCTCCACTTT. The full variable domain, with the rest looked up from reference TRBV28 and TRBJ1-6, is DVKVTQSSRYLVKRTGEKVFLECVQDMDHENMFWYRQDPGLGLRLIYFSYDVKMKEKGDIPEGYSVSREKKERFSLILESASTNQTSMYLCASSSGGARYSPLHFGNGTRLTVT.

The gene calls are TRBV19 and TRBJ1-2, with a tentative D call TRBD1 (6 bases). V was pared by 2 bases and J by 2 bases, with 9 bases between. Germline V lookup: CDR1 LNHDA, CDR2 SQIVND (reference sequence). This CDR3 has 14 amino acids. The CDR3 DNA is TGTGCCAGTAGTATACCAGGACAGAACTATGGCTACACCTTC. This sequence encodes CASSIPGQNYGYTF.

CDR3 bases: TGTGCCAGCAGTTCTAAGAACGGGGGCTACGAGCAGTACTTC. This translates into CASSSKNGGYEQYF. The chain joins TRBV27 to TRBJ2-7; tentatively, D is TRBD2 (6 bases). The V and J ends lost 4 bases and 3 bases respectively, with 13 bases between them. In germline, CDR1 is MNHEY, CDR2 SMNVEV (reference sequence). The CDR3 sequence is 14 residues long.

The gene calls are TRBV19 and TRBJ1-1; no firm D call. Germline V gene lookup returns CDR1 LNHDA and CDR2 SQIVND (reference sequence). V dropped 2 bases and J dropped 1 base, with 11 bases sitting between them. CDR3 length: 15 amino acids. The CDR3 here is CASSILRSGNTEAFF. In nucleotides, the CDR3 is TGTGCCAGTAGTATATTACGCTCGGGGAACACTGAAGCTTTCTTT.

The sample holds one count of this clone. V usage is TRBV15 and J usage is TRBJ1-1; perhaps TRBD1 as D (6 bases). The CDR3 spans 13 residues. The V gene lost 3 bases and the J gene lost 7 bases, with 12 bases spanning the gap. Germline-derived CDR1 and CDR2 are LNHNV and YYDKDF (reference sequence). The CDR3 loop is CATSSYRDSEAFF. Written as DNA, the CDR3 is TGTGCCACCAGCAGCTACAGGGATAGTGAAGCTTTCTTT.

The chain combines TRBV3-1 (or the pseudogene TRBV3-2) with TRBJ1-2; 7 nucleotides agree with TRBD1. This CDR3 is built from 15 residues. Per the germline V gene, CDR1 is LGHDT and CDR2 is YNNKEL (reference sequence). V was clipped by 2 bases and J by 2 bases; unmatched bases: 5. The CDR3 protein is CASSQPGQINYGYTF. As DNA, the CDR3 is TGTGCCAGCAGCCAACCGGGACAGATAAACTATGGCTACACCTTC.

This clone was found a few times. This CDR3 reads CASSPGKDRVFYEQYF. The CDR3 DNA reads TGTGCCAGCAGTCCGGGGAAGGACAGGGTTTTTTACGAGCAGTACTTC. J is TRBJ2-7 and V is TRBV5-5; 8 positions match TRBD1. This CDR3 has 16 residues. With 5 bases clipped from V and 4 bases from J, the junction kept 14 bases outside the gene matches. Germline V gene sequence: CDR1 SGHKS, CDR2 YYEKEE (reference sequence).

This chain connects TRBV14 to TRBJ2-3; 8 nucleotides agree with TRBD2. The CDR3 length is 19 residues. With 0 bases clipped from V and 0 bases from J, the junction kept 11 bases outside the gene matches. CDR1 and CDR2 (germline): SGHDN, FVKESK. The CDR3 region is CASSQDLQRGPRSTDTQYF. In nucleotides, the CDR3 is TGTGCCAGCAGCCAAGATCTCCAGCGGGGGCCCCGTAGCACAGATACGCAGTATTTT. The complete variable domain, with remaining parts taken from reference TRBV14 and TRBJ2-3, reads EAGVTQFPSHSVIEKGQTVTLRCDPISGHDNLYWYRRVMGKEIKFLLHFVKESKQDESGMPNNRFLAERTGGTYSTLKVQPAELEDSGVYFCASSQDLQRGPRSTDTQYFGPGTRLTVL.

The chain couples TRBV28 to TRBJ2-6; TRBD1 is a possible D gene (5 bases). This CDR3 comprises 18 residues. V was pared by 7 bases and J by 0 bases, with 19 bases between. Germline V gene lookup returns CDR1 MDHEN and CDR2 SYDVKM. The CDR3 is CASIRGGRVPSGANVLTF. DNA of the CDR3: TGTGCCAGCATCAGAGGTGGCAGGGTTCCCTCTGGGGCCAACGTCCTGACTTTC.

CDR3 coding DNA: TGTGCCAGTAGTATCGGCCAGGGGGCATTTGAAAAACTGTTTTTT. Translating gives CASSIGQGAFEKLFF. The V call is TRBV19, the J call TRBJ1-4; TRBD1 aligns across 8 bases. CDR3 length equals 15 residues. Germline V CDR1 and CDR2: LNHDA, SQIVND (reference sequence). J was trimmed by 7 bases and V by 3 bases; bases with no gene match: 7.

The chain joins TRBV7-2 to TRBJ2-5, with unresolved D. Trimming pared 5 bases from V and 0 bases from J, leaving 10 bases between. The V gene's germline CDR1 is SGHTA and CDR2 FQGNSA. The CDR3 totals 14 residues. CDR3 DNA sequence: TGTGCCAGCAGCCCAAGAGGTGACCAAGAGACCCAGTACTTC. This encodes CASSPRGDQETQYF.

This rearrangement joins TRBV15 to TRBJ1-3; 10 bases map to TRBD1. Germline assignment: CDR1 LNHNV and CDR2 YYDKDF (reference sequence). The V segment lost 1 base and the J segment 3 bases; nucleotides outside the gene matches: 6. The CDR3 is made up of 17 amino acids. The CDR3 sequence: CATSRGQGAFGGNTIYF. In nucleotides, the CDR3 is TGTGCCACCAGCAGAGGACAGGGGGCTTTTGGTGGAAACACCATATATTTT.

The rearrangement links TRBV7-2 to TRBJ2-5, with TRBD2 as a possible D gene (6 bases). The germline V gene has CDR1 SGHTA and CDR2 FQGNSA. The CDR3 has 14 residues. The V gene lost 3 bases and the J gene lost 6 bases, with 14 bases spanning the gap. In DNA form, the CDR3 reads TGTGCCAGCAGCTTGGGGGGAGCCCTGAAGACCCAGTACTTC. This gives the protein CASSLGGALKTQYF.

The V gene is TRBV20-1, the J gene TRBJ2-2; possible D gene TRBD2, 5 bases. Germline V gives CDR1 DFQATT, CDR2 SNEGSKA (reference sequence). Trimming pared 3 bases from V and 6 bases from J, leaving 20 bases between. The CDR3 contains 16 residues. CDR3 in amino acids: CSASPLASGSPGELFF. CDR3 bases: TGCAGTGCTAGTCCTCTGGCGTCGGGATCACCCGGGGAGCTGTTTTTT.